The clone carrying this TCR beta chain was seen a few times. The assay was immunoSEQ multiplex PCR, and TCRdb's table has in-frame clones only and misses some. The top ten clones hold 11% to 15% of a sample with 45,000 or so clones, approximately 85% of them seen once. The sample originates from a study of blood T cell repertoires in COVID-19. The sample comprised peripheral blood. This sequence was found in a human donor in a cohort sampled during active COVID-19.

CDR3 loop: CASRPDRERSPLHF. CDR3 bases: TGTGCCAGTAGACCGGACAGGGAGAGATCACCCCTCCACTTT. J is TRBJ1-6 and V is TRBV19, with TRBD1 matching over 8 bases. This CDR3 is 14 amino acids long. V shed 6 bases, J shed 10 bases, and the junction held 8 bases outside the gene matches. Germline assignment: CDR1 LNHDA and CDR2 SQIVND (reference sequence). Drawing the rest from reference TRBV19 and TRBJ1-6, the complete variable domain is DGGITQSPKYLFRKEGQNVTLSCEQNLNHDAMYWYRQDPGQGLRLIYYSQIVNDFQKGDIAEGYSVSREKKESFPLTVTSAQKNPTAFYLCASRPDRERSPLHFGNGTRLTVT.